The 21 T cell receptor beta chains below come from one sample, sequenced in a study of human T cells and chemical hapten exposure. As to time point: patch test 1, 2 weeks after DPC sensitization. Indicated treatment: therapeutic diphenylcyclopropenone sensitization with weekly scalp DPC. TCRdb reprocessed the RACE reads via MiXCR and lists one record per CDR3 protein. The table shows some 87,000 distinct CDR3 sequences, with about a tenth occurring only once. Sequences were derived from whole blood, sampled in connection with sensitization to the hapten diphenylcyclopropenone (DPC). All receptors derive from a woman aged 45-60 years with alopecia areata. Some clones in this sample may be carry-over from other donors' samples.

This clonotype appeared many times. V usage is TRBV6-1 and J usage is TRBJ2-1; 8 bases are shared with TRBD2. Germline lookup yields CDR1 MNHNS and CDR2 SASEGT. Trimming cost V 2 bases and J 2 bases; bases outside gene matches: 8. The CDR3 is 17 residues long. The CDR3 sequence: CASSEPASGYTYNEQFF. The CDR3 DNA reads as TGTGCCAGCAGTGAACCCGCTAGCGGGTATACCTACAATGAGCAGTTCTTC.

In this sample, this clonotype turned up a few times. The gene calls are TRBV20-1 and TRBJ2-1; TRBD2 agrees at 12 bases. Trimming cost V 6 bases and J 8 bases; bases outside gene matches: 14. CDR3 length: 16 residues. Germline V gene sequence: CDR1 DFQATT, CDR2 SNEGSKA (reference sequence). CDR3 sequence reads: CSALSLAGGKKDEQFF. The DNA for the CDR3 is TGCAGTGCCCTTTCGCTAGCGGGAGGGAAAAAGGATGAGCAGTTCTTC.

The rearrangement joins TRBV21-1 to TRBJ2-7; the table assigns TRBD1, which was not confirmed against the DNA. TRBV21-1 is a documented pseudogene. This CDR3 region has 18 residues. CDR3 sequence (DNA): TGTGCCAGCAGCAAAGAAGGGACAGGGGCGATGAGGTCCTCCGAGCAGTACTTC. Translation: CASSKEGTGAMRSSEQYF.

This clonotype was seen repeatedly, ten times or more. The rearrangement uses TRBV20-1 and TRBJ2-5; TRBD1 might be the D (5 bases). Trimming pared 2 bases from V and 2 bases from J, leaving 12 bases between. This CDR3 comprises 14 residues. The V gene's germline CDR1 is DFQATT and CDR2 SNEGSKA (reference sequence). CDR3 coding DNA: TGCAGTGCTAGAAGACAGCCCCTACAAGAGACCCAGTACTTC. Its translation is CSARRQPLQETQYF.

With regard to this clonotype: The junction and the germline gene differ at one end; a read error may be behind it. The chain links TRBV29-1 to TRBJ2-2; D is perhaps TRBD2 (5 bases). Germline-derived CDR1 and CDR2 are SQVTM and ANQGSEA. This CDR3 is 12 amino acids long. CDR3 in DNA: TGCAGCGTCCCCGACTACACGGGGGAGCTGTTTTTT. The encoded protein is CSVPDYTGELFF.

In this sample, this clonotype turned up a few times. The V call is TRBV7-2, the J call TRBJ2-5; D is perhaps TRBD2 (6 bases). The V end lost 5 bases, the J end lost 0 bases, and 13 bases lay between the germline ends. The germline CDR1 and CDR2 sequences are SGHTA and FQGNSA. The CDR3 covers 15 residues. CDR3 residues: CASSAGPPYQETQYF. The DNA of the CDR3 is TGTGCCAGCAGCGCGGGACCGCCGTACCAAGAGACCCAGTACTTC.

The chain employs TRBV7-2 and TRBJ1-3, with TRBD1 matching 8 bases. CDR3 size: 15 residues. The V segment lost 5 bases and the J segment 2 bases; nucleotides outside the gene matches: 5. CDR1 is SGHTA, CDR2 FQGNSA, per germline. CDR3 in DNA: TGTGCCAGCAGCCGAGACAGGGGAGCTGGAAACACCATATATTTT. Its translation: CASSRDRGAGNTIYF.

This clonotype was seen many times. The V and J genes are TRBV7-9 and TRBJ2-2, with TRBD1 identical over 10 bases. V lost 4 bases to trimming and J lost 7 bases; unmatched junction nucleotides: 9. The germline V gene encodes CDR1 SEHNR and CDR2 FQNEAQ (reference sequence). This CDR3 comprises 16 residues. The CDR3 region is CASSSSGTGVIGELFF. CDR3 DNA sequence: TGTGCCAGCAGCTCCTCCGGGACAGGGGTCATCGGGGAGCTGTTTTTT.

This clonotype came up many times. V is TRBV2 and J is TRBJ2-5; D remains unclear. The CDR3 contains 13 residues. V shed 4 bases and J shed 2 bases, with 8 bases lying between them. In germline, CDR1 is SNHLY, CDR2 FYNNEI. The CDR3 nucleotides read TGTGCCAGCAGTGGGCCGGCTCAAGAGACCCAGTACTTC. This codes for CASSGPAQETQYF.

The chain combines TRBV5-4 with TRBJ2-2, with TRBD2 identical over 7 bases. The length of the CDR3 is 15 residues. The V gene's germline CDR1 is SGHNT and CDR2 YYREEE (reference sequence). Losses at the gene ends were 4 bases for V and 4 bases for J; bases not matched to a gene: 7. The CDR3 DNA sequence: TGTGCCAGCAGCACCGGGACTAACGGCACCGGGGAGCTGTTTTTT. Encoded protein: CASSTGTNGTGELFF.

This clonotype was observed a few times. V is TRBV20-1 and J is TRBJ1-1; D ambiguous. Trimming took off 4 bases at V and 2 bases at J, with 5 bases between the two ends. The CDR3 totals 11 residues. Germline lookup yields CDR1 DFQATT and CDR2 SNEGSKA (reference sequence). In DNA, the CDR3 is TGCAGTGCTAACCCAAACACTGAAGCTTTCTTT. Residues: CSANPNTEAFF.

This chain links TRBV19 with TRBJ1-5; 12 bases fit TRBD1. The CDR3 consists of 14 residues. Germline values: CDR1 LNHDA, CDR2 SQIVND (reference sequence). The J segment lost 5 bases and the V segment lost 10 bases, leaving 6 bases of the junction unmatched. Here the CDR3 DNA reads TGTGCCACACGGGACAGGGGGCAATATCAGCCCCAGCATTTT. Protein product: CATRDRGQYQPQHF.

J is TRBJ2-3 and V is TRBV24-1; D is possibly TRBD1 (5 bases). Germline V gene sequence: CDR1 KGHDR, CDR2 SFDVKD. V was pared by 6 bases and J by 4 bases, with 10 bases between. CDR3 size: 13 residues. Written as DNA, the CDR3 is TGTGCCACCAGTCAGGGTTACGCAGATACGCAGTATTTT. It codes for CATSQGYADTQYF.

The rearrangement links TRBV25-1 to TRBJ1-5, with D unclear. The CDR3 sequence is 16 residues long. V was cut by 5 bases and J by 2 bases, with 16 bases left in between. Germline CDR1 reads MGHDK; CDR2 reads SYGVNS. CDR3 amino acids: CASSFRQALGNQPQHF. As DNA, the CDR3 is TGTGCCAGCAGTTTTAGGCAGGCACTTGGCAATCAGCCCCAGCATTTT.

This clonotype came up once. This sequence joins TRBV18 and TRBJ1-2, with TRBD1 matching 10 bases. The trim removed 4 bases at V and 9 bases at J, leaving 11 bases unmatched. The germline gives CDR1 KGHSH, CDR2 LQKENI. This CDR3 is 15 amino acids long. The CDR3 coding sequence is TGTGCCAGCTCACTCAGACAGGGGGCCAAGAGGAGCTACACCTTC. It encodes CASSLRQGAKRSYTF.

Only a few counts were recorded for this clonotype. The rearrangement uses TRBV28 and TRBJ2-5, with 9 bases matching TRBD1. Per the germline V gene, CDR1 is MDHEN and CDR2 is SYDVKM. Trimming at V came to 5 bases and at J to 1 base, leaving 14 bases not matched to a gene. The CDR3 is made up of 18 amino acids. This CDR3 is CASSRTTRQGGPQETQYF. The DNA for the CDR3 is TGTGCCAGCAGTAGGACAACCCGACAGGGGGGGCCCCAAGAGACCCAGTACTTC.

This clonotype was seen more than once but under ten times. In nucleotides, the CDR3 is TGCAGTGCTAGACGCCTAGAGAATGAGCAGTTCTTC. Its translation is CSARRLENEQFF. V is TRBV20-1 and J is TRBJ2-1; D unresolved. Germline V gene data show CDR1 as DFQATT and CDR2 as SNEGSKA (reference sequence). V gave up 2 bases and J gave up 7 bases, with 9 bases separating them. There are 12 residues in the CDR3.

This clonotype has only a few counts. The gene calls are TRBV6-2 or TRBV6-3 and TRBJ2-3; D is unresolved. CDR1 is MNHEY and CDR2 is SVGEGT in the germline V gene. The CDR3 totals 14 residues. Trimming took 0 bases from V and 6 from J, leaving 10 bases between them. CDR3 in amino acids: CASSYSLGMDTQYF. The CDR3 DNA sequence: TGTGCCAGCAGTTACTCGTTGGGTATGGATACGCAGTATTTT.

This clonotype was detected a few times. The chain employs TRBV12-3 or TRBV12-4 and TRBJ2-7, with TRBD2 identical over 8 bases. CDR3 length equals 14 residues. The V and J ends lost 5 bases and 3 bases, in that order; junction bases with no gene match: 6. The CDR3, as DNA: TGTGCCAGCAGTCCCCGGGGGGGCGTCTACGAGCAGTACTTC. This encodes CASSPRGGVYEQYF.

The chain combines TRBV3-1 with TRBJ1-5; D gene ambiguous. The V gene lost 0 bases and the J gene lost 5 bases, with 5 bases spanning the gap. The CDR3 runs to 13 residues. Per germline, CDR1 LGHDT and CDR2 YNNKEL (reference sequence). The CDR3 nucleotides are TGTGCCAGCAGCCAAGATAGGGATCAGCCCCAGCATTTT. Translating gives CASSQDRDQPQHF.

The chain couples TRBV28 to TRBJ2-6; no clear D gene. The V end was cut by 7 bases, the J end by 4 bases, with 5 bases between. The CDR3 is 12 residues long. The germline V gene has CDR1 MDHEN and CDR2 SYDVKM. CDR3 loop: CASTPGANVLTF. In nucleotides, the CDR3 is TGTGCCAGCACACCGGGGGCCAACGTCCTGACTTTC.